This T cell receptor gamma chain was identified in a study of gammadelta T cells in human blood. TCRdb re-called clones from the RT-PCR reads using CATT. The table includes 280 or so gamma-chain clones, under 25% detected once. In its sample, this clone was seen a few times. A far more abundant clone sits one base away, making this likely a read error. This specimen includes other DNA sequences encoding the same CDR3. This CDR3 is built from 18 residues. CDR1 GITISATS and CDR2 ISYDGTV come from the germline V gene (reference sequence). This rearrangement joins TRGV9 to TRGJP. The origin of this receptor is a human donor. The sequencing input was Vgamma9Vdelta2 gamma-delta T cells from adult blood. The CDR3 spells CALWEMQGQELGKKIKVF. The DNA for the CDR3 is TGTGCCTTGTGGGAGATGCAGGGGCAAGAGCTGGGCAAAAAAATCAAGGTATTT.